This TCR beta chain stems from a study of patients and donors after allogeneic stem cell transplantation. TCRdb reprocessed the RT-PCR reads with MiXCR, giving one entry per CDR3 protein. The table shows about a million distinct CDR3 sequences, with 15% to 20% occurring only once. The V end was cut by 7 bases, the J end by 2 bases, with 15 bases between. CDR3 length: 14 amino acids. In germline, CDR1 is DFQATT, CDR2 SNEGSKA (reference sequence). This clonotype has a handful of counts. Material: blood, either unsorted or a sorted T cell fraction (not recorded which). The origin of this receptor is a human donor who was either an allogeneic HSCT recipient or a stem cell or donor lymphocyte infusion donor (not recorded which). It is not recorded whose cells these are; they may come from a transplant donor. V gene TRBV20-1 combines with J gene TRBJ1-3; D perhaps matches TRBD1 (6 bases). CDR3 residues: CSGGGPGAGNTIYF. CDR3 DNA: TGCAGTGGGGGGGGGCCAGGGGCTGGAAACACCATATATTTT.